The 12 T cell receptor beta chains below were found in one sample sequenced in a study of T cells in Graves' hyperthyroidism and ophthalmopathy. TCR beta CDR3 sequences were amplified from RNA transcripts. RT-PCR in the first round (using the HTBI primer set) targeted the TCR CDR3. TCRdb ran MiXCR on the multiplex PCR reads and lists one entry per CDR3 protein. The sample has 500,000 to 750,000 distinct CDR3 sequences; roughly 14% are singletons. The sequenced material came from blood. The receptor set was obtained from a woman in her thirties with Graves' hyperthyroidism.

Ten or more counts support this clonotype. The V gene is TRBV5-5, the J gene TRBJ2-2; D is perhaps TRBD2 (6 bases). Germline V lookup: CDR1 SGHKS, CDR2 YYEKEE (reference sequence). There are 14 residues in the CDR3. Trimming took off 1 base at V and 6 bases at J, with 10 bases between the two ends. The CDR3 region has the DNA TGTGCCAGCAGCTTGCCCACTAGCTCCGGGGAGCTGTTTTTT. Its protein is CASSLPTSSGELFF.

This clonotype was observed at least ten times. This chain links TRBV12-3 or TRBV12-4 with TRBJ2-3; D might be TRBD2 (6 bases). Trimming shortened V by 1 base and J by 6 bases, and 14 bases separated the two germline ends. The CDR3 is 15 residues long. In DNA, the CDR3 is TGTGCCAGCAGTTTAGGTAGCGGACTGGGTGATACGCAGTATTTT. This translates into CASSLGSGLGDTQYF.

This clonotype has a handful of counts. V and J are TRBV11-2 and TRBJ1-2, with D possibly matching TRBD1 (6 bases). CDR1 is SGHAT and CDR2 is FQNNGV in the germline V gene. Trimming cost V 5 bases and J 1 base, with 23 bases left between them. The CDR3 covers 18 residues. CDR3 residues: CASSPPLLREDSNYGYTF. CDR3 DNA sequence: TGTGCCAGCAGCCCCCCCTTGCTGCGTGAGGACAGTAACTATGGCTACACCTTC.

This clonotype was counted only a few times. The rearrangement links TRBV4-1 to TRBJ1-6; D is perhaps TRBD1 (5 bases). The V end lost 2 bases, the J end lost 7 bases, and 15 bases lay between the germline ends. Germline CDR1 reads MGHRA; CDR2 reads YSYEKL. The CDR3 covers 16 residues. DNA for the CDR3: TGCGCCAGCAGCCAAATACCGCAGGGTTCCAATTCACCCCTCCACTTT. Its translation: CASSQIPQGSNSPLHF.

This clonotype was detected many times. The rearrangement uses TRBV5-1 and TRBJ2-1, with 8 positions matching TRBD1. The V gene end was trimmed by 0 bases and the J gene end by 0 bases; junction bases not matched to a gene: 11. The germline V gene encodes CDR1 SGHRS and CDR2 YFSETQ. The CDR3 has 19 amino acids. The CDR3 coding sequence is TGCGCCAGCAGCTTGGTTGTGGGCGGGACAGGCAGCTCCTACAATGAGCAGTTCTTC. It codes for CASSLVVGGTGSSYNEQFF.

This clonotype was picked up many times. CDR3: CASNLATGELFF. DNA for the CDR3: TGTGCCAGTAACCTAGCTACCGGGGAGCTGTTTTTT. This chain joins TRBV19 and TRBJ2-2; possible D gene TRBD2, 5 bases. V was cut by 7 bases and J by 5 bases, with 8 bases left in between. CDR3 length: 12 amino acids. Germline V gives CDR1 LNHDA, CDR2 SQIVND (reference sequence).

The chain employs TRBV7-9 and TRBJ2-2; 7 bases map to TRBD2. Germline loops: CDR1 SEHNR, CDR2 FQNEAQ (reference sequence). The CDR3 has 15 amino acids. V lost 5 bases, J lost 5 bases, and 8 bases stayed unmatched. As DNA, the CDR3 is TGTGCCAGCAGCCTAAGCGGGGCAGTGACCGGGGAGCTGTTTTTT. Protein product: CASSLSGAVTGELFF.

The rearrangement links TRBV20-1 to TRBJ2-7, with 9 nucleotides matching TRBD2. Germline CDR1 and CDR2: DFQATT and SNEGSKA (reference sequence). V dropped 0 bases and J dropped 3; count of bases not matched to a gene: 6. CDR3 length: 15 amino acids. This CDR3 is CSARDVSGSSYEQYF. Written as DNA, the CDR3 is TGCAGTGCTAGAGATGTTAGCGGGAGCAGCTACGAGCAGTACTTC.

This clonotype was seen ten or more times. This chain joins TRBV6-1 and TRBJ2-1; D possibly corresponds to TRBD1 (7 bases). Germline assignment: CDR1 MNHNS and CDR2 SASEGT. This CDR3 spans 14 amino acids. V was cut by 3 bases and J by 9 bases, with 15 bases left in between. The CDR3 DNA is TGTGCCAGCAGTGACCAGGGGGTGGGGGGTGAGCAGTTCTTC. This encodes CASSDQGVGGEQFF.

The sample holds many counts of this clonotype. The chain joins TRBV7-9 to TRBJ1-4, with 10 bases fitting TRBD1. The CDR3 contains 17 residues. The ends lost 5 bases at V and 7 bases at J; junction bases unmatched: 13. In germline, CDR1 is SEHNR, CDR2 FQNEAQ (reference sequence). The CDR3 loop reads CASSPQGGQGESEKLFF. The CDR3 nucleotides are TGTGCCAGCAGCCCACAAGGCGGACAGGGGGAGAGTGAAAAACTGTTTTTT.

The chain joins TRBV30 to TRBJ2-7; D is ambiguous. Per the germline V gene, CDR1 is GTSNPN and CDR2 is SVGIG (reference sequence). The CDR3 spans 11 residues. Trimming took 2 bases from V and 3 from J, leaving 5 bases between them. The CDR3 coding sequence is TGTGCCTGGAGTAGGATCTACGAGCAGTACTTC. It is translated as CAWSRIYEQYF.

The sample holds many counts of this clonotype. The gene calls are TRBV28 and TRBJ1-1, with D unresolved. The CDR3 extends over 11 amino acids. V lost 7 bases and J 6 bases, leaving 9 bases between the germline ends. Germline V gene lookup returns CDR1 MDHEN and CDR2 SYDVKM. CDR3 in amino acids: CASTEGAEAFF. In nucleotides, the CDR3 is TGTGCCAGCACCGAGGGTGCTGAAGCTTTCTTT.